The 5 T cell receptor beta chains given below trace back to one sample, sequenced in a study of blood T cell repertoires in COVID-19. Profiled with immunoSEQ multiplex PCR; TCRdb holds only in-frame clones, not every one. Altogether approximately 80,000 clones are present, approximately 86% being singletons, with the ten largest covering 2.5% to 3.5%. Input material: peripheral blood. These receptors originate from a woman older than 75 with COVID-19, enrolled during active disease.

The chain links TRBV6-6 to TRBJ1-5, with D uncertain. The V end lost 6 bases, the J end lost 7 bases, and 13 bases lay between the germline ends. Looked up from germline, CDR1 is MNHNY and CDR2 is SVGAGI (reference sequence). This CDR3 has 13 amino acids. For the CDR3, the DNA is TGTGCCAGCAGCCCGGTCCTTATCCAGCCCCAGCATTTT. This encodes CASSPVLIQPQHF.

The chain combines TRBV19 with TRBJ2-2, with D maybe TRBD2 (7 bases). Germline CDR1 is LNHDA and CDR2 is SQIVND (reference sequence). V was pared by 6 bases and J by 4 bases, with 24 bases between. This CDR3 contains 18 residues. The CDR3 DNA is TGTGCCAGTAGCCGCTTCGGGGGGCCAGGGAGGAGCACCGGGGAGCTGTTTTTT. It encodes CASSRFGGPGRSTGELFF.

This chain links TRBV3-1 (or the pseudogene TRBV3-2) with TRBJ2-5, with TRBD2 identical over 11 bases. With 0 bases clipped from V and 2 bases from J, the junction kept 17 bases outside the gene matches. CDR1 and CDR2 from the germline V gene are LGHDT and YNNKEL (reference sequence). The CDR3 length is 21 residues. The CDR3 DNA follows: TGTGCCAGCAGCCAAGATCGGGGACCGGGACTAGCGGTTCCGGGGCAAGAGACCCAGTACTTC. As protein: CASSQDRGPGLAVPGQETQYF.

This sequence joins TRBV24-1 and TRBJ2-5; the match to TRBD1 covers 8 bases. Trimming at V came to 3 bases and at J to 6 bases, leaving 8 bases not matched to a gene. Germline CDR1 is KGHDR and CDR2 is SFDVKD. This CDR3 has 15 residues. DNA for the CDR3: TGTGCCACCAGTGATCCCTCGGACAGGGTACAGACCCAGTACTTC. The encoded protein is CATSDPSDRVQTQYF.

The V gene is TRBV6-5, the J gene TRBJ2-1, with D possibly being TRBD2 (5 bases). The CDR3 totals 14 residues. The ends were cut back, 2 bases at V and 7 bases at J, with 12 bases in the middle. Germline V gives CDR1 MNHEY, CDR2 SVGAGI. CDR3: CASSYVGVGNEQFF. The CDR3 DNA reads TGTGCCAGCAGTTACGTGGGAGTAGGTAATGAGCAGTTCTTC.